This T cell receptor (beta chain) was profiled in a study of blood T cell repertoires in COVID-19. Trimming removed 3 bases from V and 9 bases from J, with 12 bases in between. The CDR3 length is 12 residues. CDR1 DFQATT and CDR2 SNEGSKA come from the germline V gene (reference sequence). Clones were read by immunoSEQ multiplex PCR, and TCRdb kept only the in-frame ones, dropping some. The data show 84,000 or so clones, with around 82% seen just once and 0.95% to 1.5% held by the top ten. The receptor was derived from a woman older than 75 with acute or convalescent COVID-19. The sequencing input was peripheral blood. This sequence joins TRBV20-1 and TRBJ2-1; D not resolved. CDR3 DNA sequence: TGCAGTGCTAGTGGGCTAGTGAGTGAGCAGTTCTTC. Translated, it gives CSASGLVSEQFF.